The next 26 T cell receptor beta chains were all read from a single sample in a study of cytomegalovirus exposure and HLA in healthy donors. The PCR contained 60 Vbeta and 13 Jbeta primers. TCRdb's copy holds only in-frame clones and misses some; the assay was immunoSEQ multiplex PCR. The sample includes some 210,000 clones, 60% to 80% seen only once; the top ten take approximately 2%. The sequenced material came from PBMCs. These receptors were collected from a woman aged 25 to 45 in good health and CMV-seropositive.

This clone was seen a handful of times. DNA of the CDR3: TGTGCCAGCAGTTTAAACAGATATGAAGCTTTCTTT. Protein product: CASSLNRYEAFF. The chain joins TRBV28 to TRBJ1-1; D gene unclear. V dropped 2 bases and J dropped 7 bases, with 8 bases sitting between them. Looked up from germline, CDR1 is MDHEN and CDR2 is SYDVKM. The CDR3 spans 12 residues.

This clone was seen once. The chain uses TRBV7-2 and TRBJ1-1; D might be TRBD1 (6 bases). Trimming pared 1 base from V and 6 bases from J, leaving 15 bases between. The CDR3 consists of 15 residues. Germline V gene sequence: CDR1 SGHTA, CDR2 FQGNSA. The CDR3, as DNA: TGTGCCAGCAGCTTAGTTTCAGGGAAGGGGGCTGAAGCTTTCTTT. As protein: CASSLVSGKGAEAFF.

The chain employs TRBV2 and TRBJ2-3, with D maybe TRBD2 (5 bases). Trimming pared 8 bases from V and 3 bases from J, leaving 15 bases between. This CDR3 is built from 14 residues. Germline V gives CDR1 SNHLY, CDR2 FYNNEI. CDR3 sequence: CASLFGVATDTQYF. CDR3 nucleotides: TGTGCCAGCTTGTTCGGGGTCGCGACAGATACGCAGTATTTT.

The chain joins TRBV11-1 to TRBJ1-2; TRBD1 is a possible D gene (6 bases). CDR3 length: 15 residues. CDR1 and CDR2 from the germline V gene are SGHAT and FQDESV (reference sequence). The ends were cut back, 0 bases at V and 4 bases at J, with 12 bases in the middle. This CDR3 is CASSLAPGQSYGYTF. The CDR3 DNA is TGTGCCAGCAGCTTAGCGCCAGGACAGAGCTATGGCTACACCTTC.

This chain uses TRBV9 with TRBJ2-1; TRBD1 matches 8 bases. Trimming at V came to 4 bases and at J to 9 bases, leaving 18 bases not matched to a gene. CDR3 length equals 17 residues. Germline CDR1 reads SGDLS; CDR2 reads YYNGEE. The CDR3 loop is CASSLRLVRQGAAEQFF. In DNA form, the CDR3 reads TGTGCCAGCAGCCTCCGACTAGTAAGGCAGGGGGCGGCTGAGCAGTTCTTC.

The chain recombines TRBV14 with TRBJ1-3; D not certain. Germline lookup yields CDR1 SGHDN and CDR2 FVKESK. Trimming cost V 6 bases and J 10 bases, with 13 bases left between them. This CDR3 region has 12 residues. This chain's CDR3 is CASSYARGTIYF. As DNA, the CDR3 is TGTGCCAGCAGTTACGCACGGGGTACCATATATTTT.

This clone was picked up one time. The rearrangement links TRBV29-1 to TRBJ2-7, with 7 bases that match TRBD1. Germline CDR1 reads SQVTM; CDR2 reads ANQGSEA. The CDR3 contains 13 residues. The V and J ends lost 4 bases and 2 bases, in that order; junction bases with no gene match: 5. CDR3 sequence reads: CSVGPGGPYEQYF. In nucleotides, the CDR3 is TGCAGCGTTGGGCCAGGGGGACCCTACGAGCAGTACTTC.

This clone appeared once. The chain joins TRBV28 to TRBJ2-2, with D possibly matching TRBD1 (6 bases). This CDR3 contains 16 residues. Germline V CDR1 and CDR2: MDHEN, SYDVKM. Trimming shortened V by 2 bases and J by 8 bases, and 18 bases separated the two germline ends. The CDR3 loop reads CASSLPRGFRMGELFF. CDR3 DNA sequence: TGTGCCAGCAGTTTACCTAGGGGGTTTCGTATGGGGGAGCTGTTTTTT.

The count of this clone is one. CDR3 loop: CAIAGVPSTDTQYF. Written as DNA, the CDR3 is TGTGCCATCGCGGGGGTCCCATCCACAGATACGCAGTATTTT. V usage is TRBV7-9 and J usage is TRBJ2-3, with TRBD2 matching over 7 bases. Germline loops: CDR1 SEHNR, CDR2 FQNEAQ (reference sequence). This CDR3 has 14 amino acids. V trimming: 10 bases; J trimming: 2 bases; junction bases outside the gene matches: 9.

This clone was picked up a small number of times. V usage is TRBV2 and J usage is TRBJ2-5; D gene uncertain. This CDR3 is 14 amino acids long. Per the germline V gene, CDR1 is SNHLY and CDR2 is FYNNEI. V shed 7 bases and J shed 2 bases, with 14 bases lying between them. CDR3 nucleotide sequence: TGTGCCAGCAATCGATGGGCAGGACAAGAGACCCAGTACTTC. Amino acid sequence: CASNRWAGQETQYF.

The chain links TRBV19 to TRBJ2-1, with 10 bases identical to TRBD2. The CDR3 runs to 15 residues. Germline CDR1 LNHDA, CDR2 SQIVND (reference sequence). V shed 7 bases, J shed 5 bases, and the junction held 8 bases outside the gene matches. The CDR3 region has the DNA TGTGCCAGTACCCCGACTAGCGGGCTTCACAATGAGCAGTTCTTC. Translation: CASTPTSGLHNEQFF.

V is TRBV9 and J is TRBJ2-7; no firm D call. Germline V gene sequence: CDR1 SGDLS, CDR2 YYNGEE. The CDR3 contains 17 residues. Between the trimmed V and J ends, which lost 3 bases and 2 bases, there was a span of 21 bases. The CDR3 loop reads CASSEARVGKFTYEQYF. Here the CDR3 DNA reads TGTGCCAGCAGCGAGGCACGGGTAGGTAAGTTCACCTACGAGCAGTACTTC.

The chain couples TRBV4-2 to TRBJ1-1, with 7 nucleotides matching TRBD1. This CDR3 is 15 amino acids long. After removal of 2 bases from V and 4 bases from J, the junction contained 7 bases not matched to a gene. Germline-derived CDR1 and CDR2 are LGHNA and YNFKEQ. Here the CDR3 reads CASSQPDRLVTEAFF. The CDR3 DNA is TGTGCCAGCAGCCAACCGGACAGGCTGGTCACTGAAGCTTTCTTT.

This clone has only one observation. J is TRBJ1-4 and V is TRBV5-5; 8 nucleotides line up with TRBD1. Germline values: CDR1 SGHKS, CDR2 YYEKEE (reference sequence). This CDR3 has 15 amino acids. Trimming cost V 3 bases and J 8 bases; bases outside gene matches: 9. The CDR3 DNA reads TGTGCCAGCAGCTCAGACAGGGGACGAGGAGAAAAACTGTTTTTT. Amino acids: CASSSDRGRGEKLFF.

The J gene is TRBJ1-4, the V gene TRBV2, with D maybe TRBD1 (5 bases). With 7 bases removed from V and 7 bases from J, the gap between germline ends came to 10 bases. Germline V gene sequence: CDR1 SNHLY, CDR2 FYNNEI. The CDR3 sequence is 12 residues long. The CDR3 bases are TGTGCCAGCAATATCGACAGTGAAAAACTGTTTTTT. Translating it yields CASNIDSEKLFF.

This clone was observed a few times. The gene calls are TRBV19 and TRBJ1-4, with TRBD1 matching over 8 bases. Per the germline V gene, CDR1 is LNHDA and CDR2 is SQIVND (reference sequence). With 6 bases clipped from V and 4 bases from J, the junction kept 7 bases outside the gene matches. The CDR3 contains 15 residues. The CDR3 reads CASRKKTGVNEKLFF. The CDR3 DNA sequence: TGTGCCAGTAGGAAGAAGACAGGGGTTAATGAAAAACTGTTTTTT.

In this sample, this clone turned up once. The chain joins TRBV7-9 to TRBJ1-1; possibly TRBD1 for D (5 bases). This CDR3 has 15 amino acids. CDR1 is SEHNR and CDR2 is FQNEAQ in the germline V gene (reference sequence). V was pared by 1 base and J by 2 bases, with 11 bases between. The CDR3 loop is CASSLDTGHNTEAFF. The DNA of the CDR3 is TGTGCCAGCAGCTTAGACACAGGCCATAACACTGAAGCTTTCTTT.

The V and J genes are TRBV19 and TRBJ2-7; 11 nucleotides line up with TRBD1. The J segment lost 3 bases and the V segment lost 7 bases, leaving 2 bases of the junction unmatched. The CDR3 has 13 amino acids. Germline V gene lookup returns CDR1 LNHDA and CDR2 SQIVND (reference sequence). The chain's CDR3 is CASIGTGGYEQYF. The CDR3 DNA reads TGTGCCAGTATAGGGACAGGGGGCTACGAGCAGTACTTC. Combining the CDR3 with reference TRBV19 and TRBJ2-7 gives the whole variable domain DGGITQSPKYLFRKEGQNVTLSCEQNLNHDAMYWYRQDPGQGLRLIYYSQIVNDFQKGDIAEGYSVSREKKESFPLTVTSAQKNPTAFYLCASIGTGGYEQYFGPGTRLTVT.

The chain is built from TRBV6-1 and TRBJ2-7, with 8 positions matching TRBD2. The trim removed 2 bases at V and 4 bases at J, leaving 7 bases unmatched. Looked up from germline, CDR1 is MNHNS and CDR2 is SASEGT. This CDR3 region has 15 residues. This CDR3 is CASSEMSGSSYEQYF. DNA for the CDR3: TGTGCCAGCAGTGAAATGAGCGGGAGTAGTTACGAGCAGTACTTC.

The chain carries TRBV7-3 and TRBJ2-1; D is unclear. V was clipped by 0 bases and J by 0 bases, with 9 bases between them. Per germline, CDR1 SGHTA and CDR2 FQGTGA. The CDR3 totals 16 residues. The CDR3 spells CASSLTGGSSYNEQFF. The CDR3 DNA follows: TGTGCCAGCAGCTTAACCGGCGGTTCCTCCTACAATGAGCAGTTCTTC.

This chain links TRBV4-3 with TRBJ2-1; 9 positions match TRBD2. This CDR3 region has 20 residues. J gave up 1 base and V 0 bases, and 13 bases lay outside the gene matches. The germline CDR1 and CDR2 sequences are LGHNA and YSLEER. DNA for the CDR3: TGCGCCAGCAGCCAAGATGATCCCAGCGGGAGGTTGGCTTCCTACAATGAGCAGTTCTTC. This gives the protein CASSQDDPSGRLASYNEQFF.

The chain recombines TRBV6-5 with TRBJ2-5; TRBD1 might be the D (5 bases). The DNA end favors TRBJ2-7, so the J call may be wrong. Germline CDR1 MNHEY, CDR2 SVGAGI. This CDR3 is 13 amino acids long. The CDR3 reads CASSPGQTYEQYF. The CDR3 nucleotides read TGTGCCAGCAGTCCCGGACAAACCTACGAGCAGTACTTC.

V gene TRBV5-1 combines with J gene TRBJ2-6, with 7 bases matching TRBD1. CDR1 is SGHRS, CDR2 YFSETQ, per germline. The CDR3 is 16 amino acids. Trimming removed 0 bases from V and 0 bases from J; junction bases left unmatched: 0. DNA for the CDR3: TGCGCCAGCAGCTTGGGACAGGGCTCTGGGGCCAACGTCCTGACTTTC. It yields the protein CASSLGQGSGANVLTF. Full variable domain (missing parts from reference TRBV5-1 and TRBJ2-6): KAGVTQTPRYLIKTRGQQVTLSCSPISGHRSVSWYQQTPGQGLQFLFEYFSETQRNKGNFPGRFSGRQFSNSRSEMNVSTLELGDSALYLCASSLGQGSGANVLTFGAGSRLTVL.

The chain links TRBV29-1 to TRBJ2-7, with D possibly TRBD1 on 7 matching bases. Germline V gene sequence: CDR1 SQVTM, CDR2 ANQGSEA. V lost 3 bases and J lost 0, with 12 bases in between. This CDR3 has 14 amino acids. As DNA, the CDR3 is TGCAGCGTTGATCAGGGGGGTACCTCCTACGAGCAGTACTTC. Amino acid sequence: CSVDQGGTSYEQYF.

On this clone itself: Because the CDR3's place on the DNA is in doubt, the DNA is left out and the CDR3 is given as listed by TCRdb. The chain couples TRBV28 to TRBJ2-1; the table's D call, TRBD2, was not checked against the DNA. Per germline, CDR1 MDHEN and CDR2 SYDVKM. The CDR3 numbers 19 amino acids, ends counted. CDR3 region: CASSSSALAGGGAYNEQFF.

The J gene is TRBJ2-7, the V gene TRBV18; 8 nucleotides line up with TRBD1. V lost 5 bases to trimming and J lost 3 bases; unmatched junction nucleotides: 9. Germline loops: CDR1 KGHSH, CDR2 LQKENI. The CDR3 runs to 15 residues. In DNA, the CDR3 is TGTGCCAGCTCATCCACCGGGACAGGTGACTACGAGCAGTACTTC. Translation gives CASSSTGTGDYEQYF.